What follows are 16 T cell receptor beta chains derived from one specimen sequenced in a study of blood T cell repertoires in COVID-19. Sequenced by immunoSEQ multiplex PCR; TCRdb stores in-frame clones only, minus some. There are roughly 250,000 clones in the sample; approximately 81% occur only once, and 2.5% to 3% lies in the top ten. The sample taken for sequencing was peripheral blood. These receptor sequences come from a woman aged 60 to 75 with active or convalescent COVID-19.

This chain connects TRBV29-1 to TRBJ2-2; D might be TRBD2 (6 bases). Germline CDR1 reads SQVTM; CDR2 reads ANQGSEA. The CDR3 runs to 15 residues. V lost 0 bases and J 6 bases, leaving 14 bases between the germline ends. The CDR3 is CSVEDRDWRAGELFF. The CDR3 DNA follows: TGCAGCGTTGAAGATCGGGACTGGCGAGCCGGGGAGCTGTTTTTT.

The V gene is TRBV7-6, the J gene TRBJ1-1; 7 nucleotides align to TRBD1. The CDR3 extends over 20 amino acids. The germline V gene has CDR1 SGHVS and CDR2 FNYEAQ. J gave up 1 base and V 1 base, and 18 bases lay outside the gene matches. Here the CDR3 reads CASSLGAWTGLPEGNTEAFF. In DNA, the CDR3 is TGTGCCAGCAGCTTAGGGGCCTGGACAGGACTCCCGGAGGGGAACACTGAAGCTTTCTTT.

The rearrangement uses TRBV27 and TRBJ1-2; no definite D call. Germline V gene data show CDR1 as MNHEY and CDR2 as SMNVEV (reference sequence). The V end lost 5 bases, the J end lost 8 bases, and 15 bases lay between the germline ends. The CDR3 has 13 residues. CDR3 region: CASSQAGSWGYTF. The DNA for the CDR3 is TGTGCCAGCAGTCAAGCGGGGAGTTGGGGCTACACCTTC.

The sample holds a few counts of this clone. This chain links TRBV5-1 with TRBJ1-2; D is undetermined. There are 14 residues in the CDR3. V lost 5 bases and J 4 bases, leaving 15 bases between the germline ends. Per germline, CDR1 SGHRS and CDR2 YFSETQ. The CDR3 nucleotides read TGCGCCAGCAGGTCCGCGGGCCAACCCTATGGCTACACCTTC. Protein: CASRSAGQPYGYTF.

The chain uses TRBV6-5 and TRBJ2-1; possibly TRBD1 for D (6 bases). Germline CDR1 reads MNHEY; CDR2 reads SVGAGI. Between the trimmed V and J ends, which lost 2 bases and 6 bases, there was a span of 11 bases. This CDR3 contains 14 residues. The CDR3 is CASSYNDRRNEQFF. CDR3 nucleotides: TGTGCCAGCAGTTACAACGACAGGCGCAATGAGCAGTTCTTC.

This chain uses TRBV10-3 with TRBJ2-2; D is undetermined. Germline V gene data show CDR1 as ENHRY and CDR2 as SYGVKD. The V end lost 4 bases, the J end lost 2 bases, and 11 bases lay between the germline ends. The CDR3 covers 15 residues. The CDR3 region is CAISGELPNTGELFF. The CDR3 bases are TGTGCCATCAGTGGAGAACTACCCAACACCGGGGAGCTGTTTTTT.

The chain combines TRBV5-1 with TRBJ1-1; no clear D gene. Between the trimmed V and J ends, which lost 4 bases and 5 bases, there was a span of 18 bases. The germline V gene has CDR1 SGHRS and CDR2 YFSETQ. CDR3 length: 15 amino acids. CDR3 loop: CASSRVIRDRTEAFF. The CDR3 DNA is TGCGCCAGCAGCCGTGTGATCCGGGATCGGACTGAAGCTTTCTTT.

This chain uses TRBV9 with TRBJ1-3, with 12 bases matching TRBD1. CDR3 length equals 19 residues. V lost 5 bases and J lost 1; bases outside the gene matches: 13. Germline CDR1 is SGDLS and CDR2 is YYNGEE. In DNA, the CDR3 is TGTGCCAGCAGTCCTGATCCGGGACAGGGGGCGCTTTCTGGAAACACCATATATTTT. Its translation is CASSPDPGQGALSGNTIYF.

This clone was recorded only once. The chain links TRBV4-1 to TRBJ1-6; the D is unclear. Trimming removed 1 base at V and 16 bases at J, with 17 bases between. In germline, CDR1 is MGHRA, CDR2 YSYEKL. This CDR3 spans 14 amino acids. CDR3 amino acids: CASSQGTTISGLHF. The CDR3 DNA reads TGCGCCAGCAGCCAAGGTACGACAATTTCTGGTCTCCACTTT.

This clone was observed a single time. This rearrangement joins TRBV27 to TRBJ1-5; D is possibly TRBD1 (6 bases). Germline V lookup: CDR1 MNHEY, CDR2 SMNVEV (reference sequence). CDR3 length: 17 amino acids. The germline V and J ends were trimmed by 0 bases and 2 bases, with 14 bases remaining between them. CDR3 bases: TGTGCCAGCAGTTTATCCTCGACAGGTTCTCGCAATCAGCCCCAGCATTTT. This encodes CASSLSSTGSRNQPQHF.

This chain links TRBV5-1 with TRBJ1-3, with 7 bases aligning to TRBD1. The CDR3 is 15 amino acids. Germline CDR1 is SGHRS and CDR2 is YFSETQ. V shed 4 bases and J 0 bases; nucleotides not matched to a gene: 4. The CDR3 loop is CASSPGQHSGNTIYF. The CDR3 DNA follows: TGCGCCAGCAGCCCGGGACAGCACTCTGGAAACACCATATATTTT. The variable domain in full, with the rest retrieved from reference TRBV5-1 and TRBJ1-3, is KAGVTQTPRYLIKTRGQQVTLSCSPISGHRSVSWYQQTPGQGLQFLFEYFSETQRNKGNFPGRFSGRQFSNSRSEMNVSTLELGDSALYLCASSPGQHSGNTIYFGEGSWLTVV.

The genes are TRBV9 and TRBJ2-1, with 7 bases that match TRBD2. The J segment lost 4 bases and the V segment lost 0 bases, leaving 7 bases of the junction unmatched. This CDR3 is 16 amino acids long. CDR1 is SGDLS, CDR2 YYNGEE, per germline. The CDR3 loop is CASSVEPSGVYNEQFF. In DNA form, the CDR3 reads TGTGCCAGCAGCGTAGAGCCTAGCGGCGTTTACAATGAGCAGTTCTTC. Using reference TRBV9 and TRBJ2-1 for the parts outside the CDR3, the full variable domain is DSGVTQTPKHLITATGQRVTLRCSPRSGDLSVYWYQQSLDQGLQFLIQYYNGEERAKGNILERFSAQQFPDLHSELNLSSLELGDSALYFCASSVEPSGVYNEQFFGPGTRLTVL.

This rearrangement joins TRBV6-5 to TRBJ2-1; 8 bases are a match to TRBD2. Germline assignment: CDR1 MNHEY and CDR2 SVGAGI. The CDR3 runs to 15 residues. Germline trimming cut 0 bases from V and 4 bases from J; bases unmatched to any gene: 2. CDR3 protein: CASSYSRGGYNEQFF. CDR3 nucleotide sequence: TGTGCCAGCAGTTACTCTCGGGGGGGGTACAATGAGCAGTTCTTC.

This rearrangement joins TRBV5-6 to TRBJ2-1; 8 nucleotides line up with TRBD1. The V gene end was trimmed by 0 bases and the J gene end by 7 bases; junction bases not matched to a gene: 3. CDR3 length equals 14 residues. Germline V gene data show CDR1 as SGHDT and CDR2 as YYEEEE. The CDR3 loop reads CASSLGTGYNEQFF. The CDR3 nucleotides are TGTGCCAGCAGCTTGGGGACAGGGTATAATGAGCAGTTCTTC. The whole variable domain, filled in from reference TRBV5-6 and TRBJ2-1, reads DAGVTQSPTHLIKTRGQQVTLRCSPKSGHDTVSWYQQALGQGPQFIFQYYEEEERQRGNFPDRFSGHQFPNYSSELNVNALLLGDSALYLCASSLGTGYNEQFFGPGTRLTVL.

CDR3 in DNA: TGTGCCATCAGTGAGGGCCTCTACGAGCAGTACTTC. Its translation: CAISEGLYEQYF. The chain employs TRBV10-3 and TRBJ2-7; D is uncertain. The V gene's germline CDR1 is ENHRY and CDR2 SYGVKD. The V end was cut by 2 bases, the J end by 3 bases, with 5 bases between. This CDR3 has 12 residues.

The chain couples TRBV10-1 to TRBJ2-2; possibly TRBD2 for D (6 bases). Looked up from germline, CDR1 is WNHNN and CDR2 is SYGVQD (reference sequence). This CDR3 region has 16 residues. The V end was cut by 3 bases, the J end by 4 bases, with 15 bases between. In DNA, the CDR3 is TGCGCCAGCAGTGACTATGGCCCCGGGGGCACCGGGGAGCTGTTTTTT. This gives the protein CASSDYGPGGTGELFF.